The clone carrying this T cell receptor (beta chain) was detected many times. The antigen is unknown. This entry is derived from a study of early T cells in non-severe SARS-CoV-2 infection. Study as a whole: Unpaired chains resulted from sequencing bulk RNA of unsorted whole blood. The study's findings and limits: Reliance on VDJdb matching favored anti-spike CD8 responses; private and CD4 specificities were missed.

The germline V gene encodes CDR1 SGHTA and CDR2 FQGNSA. The length of the CDR3 is 13 residues. V shed 5 bases and J 2 bases; nucleotides not matched to a gene: 1. The TCR library protocol was used to attach unique molecular identifiers. These identifiers were attached to individual cDNA molecules. TCRdb processed the 5' RACE reads anew with MiXCR; each CDR3 protein has one entry. This table has 20,000 to 25,000 distinct CDR3 sequences, 4% to 5% appearing once. The source of this sequence is an adult who was a healthcare worker with PCR-confirmed SARS-CoV-2 infection or an uninfected control (not recorded which). V and J are TRBV7-2 and TRBJ2-5; 8 nucleotides match TRBD1. Sequenced material: whole blood. CDR3 residues: CASSRDRQETQYF. Written as DNA, the CDR3 is TGTGCCAGCAGCCGGGACAGGCAAGAGACCCAGTACTTC.